This TCR beta chain was identified in a study of response to subunit inactivated influenza vaccine. This CDR3 is 12 amino acids long. Germline V CDR1 and CDR2: KGHDR, SFDVKD. Trimming removed 6 bases from V and 7 bases from J, with 9 bases in between. TCRdb re-called the RT-PCR reads with MiXCR, one entry per CDR3 protein. The table lists 450,000 to 500,000 distinct CDR3 sequences, approximately 11% of them singletons. Study-level findings and limits: Every seasonal influenza vaccination brings in few new T cells, the authors suggested.

This clonotype was detected only a few times. The antigen remains unidentified. The sequenced sample was PBMCs from blood, obtained 45 days after vaccination. The sequence was collected from a man aged 45 to 65 who received an inactivated influenza vaccine. This chain uses TRBV24-1 with TRBJ2-1; D might be TRBD2 (6 bases). CDR3 in DNA: TGTGCCACCAGTATTAGCGGAAATGAGCAGTTCTTC. Amino acid sequence: CATSISGNEQFF.